The 30 T cell receptor beta chains given below trace back to one sample, sequenced in a study of read filtering for tumor transcriptome and immune sequencing. Molecular barcoded adaptors covering alpha/delta and beta/gamma chains were used on about 390 ng RNA. MiXCR, run by TCRdb on the reads, gives a single entry per CDR3 protein. The sample comprises approximately 65,000 distinct CDR3 sequences, roughly 13% of which are singletons, and 45% to 50% rests with the top ten. Sequenced sample: a population of CD138-negative cells sorted from bone marrow. These receptors all stem from a donor aged 40 or older with multiple myeloma.

This clonotype was seen many times. The V call is TRBV7-3, the J call TRBJ2-1; 8 bases align to TRBD2. J lost 4 bases, V lost 4 bases, and 12 bases had no gene match. This CDR3 region has 17 residues. Germline assignment: CDR1 SGHTA and CDR2 FQGTGA. The CDR3 sequence: CASSSLLIAGKYNEQFF. The CDR3 region has the DNA TGTGCCAGCAGCTCCCTCCTTATAGCGGGAAAATACAATGAGCAGTTCTTC.

This clonotype was detected ten times or more. The rearrangement uses TRBV4-2 and TRBJ1-1; possibly TRBD1 for D (6 bases). Trimming cost V 0 bases and J 10 bases, with 9 bases left between them. Per germline, CDR1 LGHNA and CDR2 YNFKEQ. The CDR3 covers 12 residues. CDR3 in amino acids: CASSQDEGGAFF. As DNA, the CDR3 is TGTGCCAGCAGCCAAGATGAGGGGGGAGCTTTCTTT.

This clonotype was recorded at least ten times. The V gene is TRBV11-2, the J gene TRBJ2-1; D tentatively reads TRBD1 or TRBD2 (5 bases each). This CDR3 is 15 amino acids long. The germline V and J ends were trimmed by 4 bases and 2 bases, with 12 bases remaining between them. Germline CDR1 and CDR2: SGHAT and FQNNGV. The CDR3 protein is CASSWLRGAYNEQFF. CDR3 nucleotide sequence: TGTGCCAGCAGCTGGCTGAGAGGGGCCTACAATGAGCAGTTCTTC.

This clonotype was recorded many times. The chain uses TRBV19 and TRBJ2-1, with 13 positions matching TRBD2. The CDR3 covers 15 residues. After removal of 1 base from V and 6 bases from J, the junction contained 0 bases not matched to a gene. The germline V gene encodes CDR1 LNHDA and CDR2 SQIVND (reference sequence). CDR3 sequence: CASSIGTSGSNEQFF. The CDR3 nucleotides read TGTGCCAGTAGTATAGGGACTAGCGGGAGCAATGAGCAGTTCTTC. Full variable domain (remainder filled in from reference TRBV19 and TRBJ2-1): DGGITQSPKYLFRKEGQNVTLSCEQNLNHDAMYWYRQDPGQGLRLIYYSQIVNDFQKGDIAEGYSVSREKKESFPLTVTSAQKNPTAFYLCASSIGTSGSNEQFFGPGTRLTVL.

This clonotype was recorded a few times. The chain has TRBV6-2 or TRBV6-3 and TRBJ1-1, with D possibly being TRBD1 (6 bases). Germline-derived CDR1 and CDR2 are MNHEY and SVGEGT. Trimming removed 0 bases at V and 4 bases at J, with 9 bases between. The CDR3 sequence is 14 residues long. The CDR3 protein is CASSYSGDTTEAFF. CDR3 DNA: TGTGCCAGCAGTTACTCAGGGGACACCACTGAAGCTTTCTTT.

This clonotype was seen repeatedly, ten times or more. The V gene is TRBV20-1, the J gene TRBJ1-5, with 8 bases matching TRBD1. V was pared by 7 bases and J by 4 bases, with 15 bases of the junction left unmatched. CDR1 and CDR2 from the germline V gene are DFQATT and SNEGSKA (reference sequence). The CDR3 is 16 amino acids. The CDR3 region has the DNA TGCAGTGTTAGTAGCCTACAGGGGGTAATTAATCAGCCCCAGCATTTT. The encoded protein is CSVSSLQGVINQPQHF.

This clonotype was observed a few times. This may be a read error, as it is one base from a much larger clone. A read error is likely, as this CDR3 ends without the conserved phenylalanine or tryptophan. The J gene is TRBJ2-2, the V gene TRBV3-1; D perhaps matches TRBD1 (5 bases). The germline V and J ends were trimmed by 0 bases and 5 bases, with 13 bases remaining between them. Germline V gene sequence: CDR1 LGHDT, CDR2 YNNKEL (reference sequence). The CDR3 loop spans 16 amino acids. The CDR3 sequence is CASSQDPPGYTGELFS. CDR3 coding DNA: TGTGCCAGCAGCCAAGATCCGCCAGGGTATACCGGGGAGCTGTTTTCT.

This clonotype has a count of ten or more. This chain links TRBV7-8 with TRBJ1-1, with D perhaps matching TRBD1 (5 bases). V lost 6 bases, J lost 1 base, and 12 bases lay in between. Germline V gene data show CDR1 as SGHVS and CDR2 as FQNEAQ. This CDR3 comprises 14 residues. Here the CDR3 DNA reads TGTGCCAGCAGGCTAGGGGAGGGGAACACTGAAGCTTTCTTT. This gives the protein CASRLGEGNTEAFF.

This clonotype was recorded many times. The chain has TRBV14 and TRBJ1-1, with D hard to call. This CDR3 is 15 amino acids long. V lost 1 base and J 0 bases, leaving 9 bases between the germline ends. Per germline, CDR1 SGHDN and CDR2 FVKESK. CDR3 coding DNA: TGTGCCAGCAGCCAAGCTCGGCAGATGAACACTGAAGCTTTCTTT. This encodes CASSQARQMNTEAFF. Based on the CDR3 plus reference TRBV14 and TRBJ1-1, the full variable domain is EAGVTQFPSHSVIEKGQTVTLRCDPISGHDNLYWYRRVMGKEIKFLLHFVKESKQDESGMPNNRFLAERTGGTYSTLKVQPAELEDSGVYFCASSQARQMNTEAFFGQGTRLTVV.

This clonotype occurred many times. The rearrangement uses TRBV20-1 and TRBJ2-3, with 9 bases identical to TRBD2. The V and J ends lost 3 bases and 5 bases, in that order; junction bases with no gene match: 6. This CDR3 spans 14 amino acids. Germline V CDR1 and CDR2: DFQATT, SNEGSKA (reference sequence). This chain's CDR3 is CSASAGGRQDTQYF. CDR3 coding DNA: TGCAGTGCTAGCGCGGGAGGGCGGCAAGATACGCAGTATTTT.

Turning to this clonotype: This may be a read error, as it is one base from a much larger clone. The genes are TRBV7-3 and TRBJ2-2, with TRBD1 as a possible D gene (6 bases). Germline CDR1 reads SGHTA; CDR2 reads FQGTGA. The CDR3 length is 17 residues. CDR3 region: CARSLTTWPGAAGELFF. CDR3 nucleotide sequence: TGTGCCAGAAGCTTAACCACTTGGCCAGGGGCTGCCGGGGAGCTGTTTTTT.

The rearrangement joins TRBV7-6 to TRBJ2-5; 8 bases are a match to TRBD2. Germline V lookup: CDR1 SGHVS, CDR2 FNYEAQ. V lost 1 base and J lost 1; bases outside the gene matches: 17. This CDR3 spans 20 amino acids. This CDR3 reads CASSLEGALIAGTFQETQYF. DNA for the CDR3: TGTGCCAGCAGCTTAGAAGGAGCATTAATAGCGGGGACGTTCCAAGAGACCCAGTACTTC.

The sample holds a few counts of this clonotype. One junction end does not reproduce the germline sequence, and a read error may be involved. This sequence joins TRBV7-7 and TRBJ2-5; D gene unclear. The CDR3 runs to 14 residues. Germline lookup yields CDR1 SSHAT and CDR2 FNYEAQ (reference sequence). The CDR3 reads CASSLGEGLETQYF. The CDR3 DNA follows: TGTGCTAGCAGCTTAGGTGAAGGTCTCGAGACCCAGTACTTC.

This clonotype has a count of ten or more. The CDR3 DNA reads TGTGCCAGCAGGGGAAGGGGACCCAATGAAAAACTGTTTTTT. It specifies CASRGRGPNEKLFF. The V gene is TRBV2, the J gene TRBJ1-4; a weak D match, TRBD1 (5 bases). CDR1 is SNHLY, CDR2 FYNNEI, per germline. The CDR3 length is 14 residues. V was trimmed by 6 bases and J by 5 bases, leaving 13 bases between them.

V gene TRBV7-9 combines with J gene TRBJ1-1; D not resolved. Germline CDR1 is SEHNR and CDR2 is FQNEAQ (reference sequence). This CDR3 is built from 14 residues. V gave up 0 bases and J gave up 1 base, with 6 bases separating them. The CDR3 bases are TGTGCCAGCAGCTTAGCCTGGCGGAACACTGAAGCTTTCTTT. Residues: CASSLAWRNTEAFF.

This clonotype was seen ten or more times. The genes are TRBV19 and TRBJ1-1; D is uncertain. The CDR3 sequence is 14 residues long. The germline V gene has CDR1 LNHDA and CDR2 SQIVND (reference sequence). Trimming pared 2 bases from V and 0 bases from J, leaving 7 bases between. The CDR3 bases are TGTGCCAGTAGTATACACTCAGTGAACACTGAAGCTTTCTTT. Its translation: CASSIHSVNTEAFF.

This clonotype was observed many times. This chain links TRBV12-3 or TRBV12-4 with TRBJ2-7, with D perhaps TRBD2 (5 bases). The CDR3 has 14 amino acids. V gave up 3 bases and J gave up 0 bases, with 9 bases separating them. The CDR3 bases are TGTGCCAGCAGTTTGGAGCGGAGCTCCTACGAGCAGTACTTC. Amino acid sequence: CASSLERSSYEQYF.

As for this clonotype: Possible read error: a much larger clone is one base away. Because the CDR3 is missing its conserved closing phenylalanine or tryptophan, this is likely a read error. The chain links TRBV5-1 to TRBJ2-7, with 8 bases that match TRBD1. Germline values: CDR1 SGHRS, CDR2 YFSETQ. V lost 1 base, J lost 6 bases, and 9 bases stayed unmatched. This CDR3 comprises 15 residues. The CDR3 loop reads CASSLTGGTSGEQYL. The CDR3 coding sequence is TGCGCCAGCAGCTTGACAGGGGGTACCTCTGGCGAGCAGTACCTC.

This clonotype was observed at least ten times. The chain uses TRBV12-3 or TRBV12-4 and TRBJ2-7, with 10 positions matching TRBD2. The CDR3 sequence is 14 residues long. V shed 4 bases, J shed 3 bases, and the junction held 3 bases outside the gene matches. The CDR3 region has the DNA TGTGCCAGCAGTTGGACTAGCGGTATCTACGAGCAGTACTTC. This translates into CASSWTSGIYEQYF.

At least ten counts were recorded for this clonotype. The rearrangement uses TRBV7-6 and TRBJ1-1; 10 positions match TRBD1. The germline gives CDR1 SGHVS, CDR2 FNYEAQ. V was clipped by 5 bases and J by 4 bases; unmatched bases: 13. This CDR3 is built from 17 residues. In nucleotides, the CDR3 is TGTGCCAGCAGCGTAACGACAGGGGGCGCGAGGGGCACTGAAGCTTTCTTT. Translated, it gives CASSVTTGGARGTEAFF.

A remark on this clonotype: A read error may explain this, as a much larger clone is one base away. V is TRBV6-2 or TRBV6-3 and J is TRBJ2-2; D assignment may be TRBD1 or TRBD2 (6 bases each). The CDR3 spans 17 residues. The germline gives CDR1 MNHEY, CDR2 SVGEGT. The CDR3 loop is CASSYIRRGRDTGVLFF. In nucleotides, the CDR3 is TGTGCCAGCAGTTACATCAGGAGGGGTCGGGACACCGGGGTGCTGTTTTTT.

In its sample, this clonotype was seen many times. The chain couples TRBV5-1 to TRBJ1-5; D perhaps matches TRBD1 (6 bases). The germline V and J ends were trimmed by 2 bases and 2 bases, with 11 bases remaining between them. This CDR3 is built from 15 residues. Germline-derived CDR1 and CDR2 are SGHRS and YFSETQ. In DNA form, the CDR3 reads TGCGCCAGCAGCTTACAGGGATCGGGCAATCAGCCCCAGCATTTT. Translation gives CASSLQGSGNQPQHF.

V usage is TRBV29-1 and J usage is TRBJ2-2; D gene unclear. Germline V gene lookup returns CDR1 SQVTM and CDR2 ANQGSEA. The CDR3 is 13 residues long. V was cut by 5 bases and J by 0 bases, with 7 bases left in between. CDR3 DNA: TGCAGCGTTATACGGGCGAACACCGGGGAGCTGTTTTTT. As protein: CSVIRANTGELFF.

In its sample, this clonotype was seen a few times. The chain has TRBV24-1 and TRBJ2-1, with 7 bases fitting TRBD2. Germline values: CDR1 KGHDR, CDR2 SFDVKD. The CDR3 has 17 amino acids. J lost 6 bases, V lost 0 bases, and 10 bases had no gene match. In DNA, the CDR3 is TGTGCCACCAGTGATTTGGGGGGGGGGATGAACTGCAATGAGCAGTTCTTC. Protein product: CATSDLGGGMNCNEQFF.

In regard to this clonotype: This may be a read error: a much more frequent sequence differs by one nucleotide. The rearrangement joins TRBV3-1 to TRBJ2-2, with a possible D match to TRBD1 (5 bases). Germline V CDR1 and CDR2: LGHDT, YNNKEL (reference sequence). The V and J ends lost 4 bases and 3 bases respectively, with 12 bases between them. CDR3 length: 15 residues. CDR3 coding DNA: TGTGCCAGCAGCCCGACAGTCGCGGACACCGGGGAGCTGTTTTTT. This sequence encodes CASSPTVADTGELFF.

This clonotype was counted many times. The rearrangement uses TRBV9 and TRBJ2-1; unclear D gene. The CDR3 has 11 residues. Trimming removed 1 base at V and 7 bases at J, with 3 bases between. CDR1 and CDR2 (germline): SGDLS, YYNGEE. CDR3 nucleotide sequence: TGTGCCAGCAGCGTAAATAATGAGCAGTTCTTC. Amino acids: CASSVNNEQFF.

This clonotype was picked up a small number of times. The CDR3 DNA follows: TGTGCCAGCAAAAAACCGGGACCAAACTTCTACAATGAGCAGTTCTTC. This gives the protein CASKKPGPNFYNEQFF. This chain uses TRBV7-9 with TRBJ2-1; D tentatively reads TRBD1 or TRBD2 (5 bases each). The CDR3 covers 16 residues. Trimming shortened V by 7 bases and J by 3 bases, and 19 bases separated the two germline ends. Germline V gene data show CDR1 as SEHNR and CDR2 as FQNEAQ (reference sequence). The full variable domain, rest sourced from reference TRBV7-9 and TRBJ2-1, is DTGVSQNPRHKITKRGQNVTFRCDPISEHNRLYWYRQTLGQGPEFLTYFQNEAQLEKSRLLSDRFSAERPKGSFSTLEIQRTEQGDSAMYLCASKKPGPNFYNEQFFGPGTRLTVL.

The chain recombines TRBV20-1 with TRBJ1-6; 7 nucleotides align to TRBD1. V gave up 0 bases and J gave up 5 bases; unmatched junction bases: 7. CDR3 length equals 16 residues. Germline V gene lookup returns CDR1 DFQATT and CDR2 SNEGSKA (reference sequence). CDR3 region: CSARDAIQGHNSPLHF. The CDR3 nucleotides read TGCAGTGCTAGAGATGCCATACAGGGGCATAATTCACCCCTCCACTTT.

This clonotype was observed at least ten times. This chain links TRBV29-1 with TRBJ2-3; D may be TRBD1 (6 bases). The CDR3 length is 16 residues. The germline V gene has CDR1 SQVTM and CDR2 ANQGSEA. Between the trimmed V and J ends, which lost 2 bases and 0 bases, there was a span of 15 bases. The chain's CDR3 is CSVEMGQPPSTDTQYF. CDR3 coding DNA: TGCAGCGTTGAAATGGGACAACCGCCTAGCACAGATACGCAGTATTTT.

This clonotype has just a few counts. A much larger clone is a single base away; this may be a read error. The rearrangement joins TRBV7-3 to TRBJ2-5; 10 bases are shared with TRBD1. The J call is in doubt because the DNA end fits TRBJ2-1 better. The CDR3 consists of 16 residues. The germline V gene has CDR1 SGHTA and CDR2 FQGTGA. The CDR3 nucleotides are TGTGCCAGCAGCTTAGTTCGGACAGGGGGAGAGGAGACCCAGTTCTTC. Residues: CASSLVRTGGEETQFF.